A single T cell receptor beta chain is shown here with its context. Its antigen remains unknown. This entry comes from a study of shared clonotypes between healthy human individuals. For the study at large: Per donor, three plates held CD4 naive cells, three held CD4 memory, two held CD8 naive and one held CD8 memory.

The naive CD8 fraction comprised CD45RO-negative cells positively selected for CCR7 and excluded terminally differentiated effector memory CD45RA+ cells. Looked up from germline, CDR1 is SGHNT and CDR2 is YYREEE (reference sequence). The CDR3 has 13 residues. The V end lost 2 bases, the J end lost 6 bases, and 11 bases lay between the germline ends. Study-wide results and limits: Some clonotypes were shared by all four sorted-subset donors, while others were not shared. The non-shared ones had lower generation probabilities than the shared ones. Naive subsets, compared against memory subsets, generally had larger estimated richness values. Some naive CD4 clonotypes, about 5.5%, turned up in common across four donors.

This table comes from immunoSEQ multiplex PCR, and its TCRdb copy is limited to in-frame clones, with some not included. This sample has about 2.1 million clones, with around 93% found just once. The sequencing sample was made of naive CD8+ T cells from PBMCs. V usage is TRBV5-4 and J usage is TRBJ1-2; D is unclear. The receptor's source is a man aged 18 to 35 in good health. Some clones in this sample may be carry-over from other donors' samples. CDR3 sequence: CASSFAGPDGYTF. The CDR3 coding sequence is TGTGCCAGCAGCTTTGCAGGCCCTGATGGCTACACCTTC.